The 9 T cell receptor beta chains listed next were all sequenced from one sample in a study of blood T cell repertoires in COVID-19. The protocol was immunoSEQ multiplex PCR, while the TCRdb copy is restricted to in-frame clones and leaves out a portion. The sample holds under 250,000 clones, roughly 80% seen once. Sequencing input: peripheral blood. The receptors were gathered from a woman aged 70-85 years with active or convalescent COVID-19.

To note about this clone: Within the sample, other DNA sequences also encode this same CDR3. The V and J genes are TRBV2 and TRBJ2-7, with D perhaps matching TRBD1 (6 bases). CDR1 is SNHLY and CDR2 is FYNNEI in the germline V gene. V lost 9 bases to trimming and J lost 1 base, with 16 bases between them. The CDR3 runs 14 residues. Written as DNA, the CDR3 is TGTGCCAGTATACAGGGAATTGGGTCCTACGAGCAGTACTTC. Translating gives CASIQGIGSYEQYF.

The V call is TRBV7-9, the J call TRBJ1-1; D remains ambiguous. CDR1 and CDR2 from the germline V gene are SEHNR and FQNEAQ (reference sequence). The CDR3 is 14 amino acids. V lost 5 bases and J 0 bases, leaving 10 bases between the germline ends. In DNA, the CDR3 is TGTGCCAGCAGCATTGGGAGAGTGAACACTGAAGCTTTCTTT. As protein: CASSIGRVNTEAFF.

The chain recombines TRBV28 with TRBJ2-7; 8 bases line up with TRBD1. The CDR3 contains 15 residues. With 6 bases clipped from V and 6 bases from J, the junction kept 13 bases outside the gene matches. Germline V gene lookup returns CDR1 MDHEN and CDR2 SYDVKM. The CDR3 spells CASRTTGTGNGEQYF. The CDR3 DNA reads as TGTGCCAGCAGGACAACCGGGACAGGTAATGGCGAGCAGTACTTC.

Comment on this clone: The sample contains more than one DNA sequence encoding this CDR3. J is TRBJ2-2 and V is TRBV5-1; D possibly corresponds to TRBD1 (6 bases). The CDR3 loop spans 17 amino acids. Germline CDR1 is SGHRS and CDR2 is YFSETQ. V was trimmed by 2 bases and J by 1 base, leaving 15 bases between them. Written as DNA, the CDR3 is TGCGCCAGCAGCTTAACCCCGCCGGGACAGAACACCGGGGAGCTGTTTTTT. This encodes CASSLTPPGQNTGELFF.

The chain combines TRBV3-1 (or the pseudogene TRBV3-2) with TRBJ1-2; 7 nucleotides align to TRBD1. Germline values: CDR1 LGHDT, CDR2 YNNKEL (reference sequence). Trimming at V came to 0 bases and at J to 2 bases, leaving 3 bases not matched to a gene. The CDR3 covers 15 residues. The CDR3 region has the DNA TGTGCCAGCAGCCAAGACAGGGGGAGAAACTATGGCTACACCTTC. Translating gives CASSQDRGRNYGYTF.

About this clone: Other DNA sequences in this specimen translate into the identical CDR3. The gene calls are TRBV3-1 (or the pseudogene TRBV3-2) and TRBJ1-1, with D tentatively TRBD1 (6 bases). V was trimmed by 4 bases and J by 0 bases, leaving 9 bases between them. In germline, CDR1 is LGHDT, CDR2 YNNKEL (reference sequence). CDR3 length: 14 amino acids. Here the CDR3 reads CASSPGHLNTEAFF. The CDR3 nucleotides read TGTGCCAGCAGCCCGGGACACCTGAACACTGAAGCTTTCTTT.

This sequence joins TRBV14 and TRBJ2-1, with TRBD2 as a possible D gene (6 bases). The CDR3 runs to 13 residues. CDR1 is SGHDN, CDR2 FVKESK, per germline. V lost 0 bases to trimming and J lost 11 bases, with 11 bases between them. The CDR3, as DNA: TGTGCCAGCAGCCAAGACCCCGGGAGAAAGCAGTTCTTC. Amino acid sequence: CASSQDPGRKQFF.

The rearrangement uses TRBV6-2 or TRBV6-3 and TRBJ1-2, with no clear D. Germline V gene sequence: CDR1 MNHEY, CDR2 SVGEGT. The length of the CDR3 is 14 residues. V lost 2 bases and J 10 bases, leaving 17 bases between the germline ends. CDR3 sequence (DNA): TGTGCCAGCAGTTACCGGATAGGGAGTCTGGTCTACACCTTC. Translated, it gives CASSYRIGSLVYTF.

The chain uses TRBV5-4 and TRBJ2-5, with D tentatively TRBD1 (6 bases). Germline loops: CDR1 SGHNT, CDR2 YYREEE (reference sequence). Trimming removed 4 bases from V and 2 bases from J, with 21 bases in between. The CDR3 covers 17 residues. The CDR3 sequence: CASSRGQPGETQETQYF. DNA of the CDR3: TGTGCCAGCAGCCGGGGACAACCGGGTGAGACGCAAGAGACCCAGTACTTC.